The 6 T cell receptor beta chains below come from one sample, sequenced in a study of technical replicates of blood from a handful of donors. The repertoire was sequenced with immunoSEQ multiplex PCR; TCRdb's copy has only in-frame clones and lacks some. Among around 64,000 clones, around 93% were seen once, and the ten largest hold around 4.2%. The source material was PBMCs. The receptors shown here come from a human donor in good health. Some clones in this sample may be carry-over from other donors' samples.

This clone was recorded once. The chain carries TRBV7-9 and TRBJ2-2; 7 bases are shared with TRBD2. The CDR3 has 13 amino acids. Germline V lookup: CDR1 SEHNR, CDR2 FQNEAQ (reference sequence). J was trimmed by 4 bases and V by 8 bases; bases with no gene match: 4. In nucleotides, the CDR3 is TGTGCCAGCCAAGGGGAGGGCACCGGGGAGCTGTTTTTT. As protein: CASQGEGTGELFF.

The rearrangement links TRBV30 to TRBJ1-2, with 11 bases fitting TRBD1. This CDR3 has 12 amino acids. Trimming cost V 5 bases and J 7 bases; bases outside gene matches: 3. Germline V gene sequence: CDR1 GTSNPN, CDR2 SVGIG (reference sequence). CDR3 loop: CAWGTGGGGYTF. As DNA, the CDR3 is TGTGCCTGGGGGACAGGGGGAGGTGGCTACACCTTC. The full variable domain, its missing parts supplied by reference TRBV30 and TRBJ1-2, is SQTIHQWPATLVQPVGSPLSLECTVEGTSNPNLYWYRQAAGRGLQLLFYSVGIGQISSEVPQNLSASRPQDRQFILSSKKLLLSDSGFYLCAWGTGGGGYTFGSGTRLTVV.

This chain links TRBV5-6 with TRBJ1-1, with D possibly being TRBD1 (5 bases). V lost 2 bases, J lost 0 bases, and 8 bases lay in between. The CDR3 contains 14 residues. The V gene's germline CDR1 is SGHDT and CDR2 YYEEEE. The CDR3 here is CASSFGGVNTEAFF. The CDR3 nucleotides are TGTGCCAGCAGCTTCGGGGGGGTGAACACTGAAGCTTTCTTT.

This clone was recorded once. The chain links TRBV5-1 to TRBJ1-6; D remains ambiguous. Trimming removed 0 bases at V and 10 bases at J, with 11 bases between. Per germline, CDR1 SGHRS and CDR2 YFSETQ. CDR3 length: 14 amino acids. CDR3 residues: CASSLATSNSPLHF. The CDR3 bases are TGCGCCAGCAGCTTGGCCACTTCTAACTCACCCCTCCACTTT.

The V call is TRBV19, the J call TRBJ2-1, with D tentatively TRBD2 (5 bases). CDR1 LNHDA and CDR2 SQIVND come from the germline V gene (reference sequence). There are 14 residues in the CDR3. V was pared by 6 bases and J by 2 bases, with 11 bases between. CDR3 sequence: CASSAGEAYNEQFF. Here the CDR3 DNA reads TGTGCCAGTAGCGCCGGGGAAGCCTACAATGAGCAGTTCTTC. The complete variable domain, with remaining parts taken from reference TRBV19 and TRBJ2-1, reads DGGITQSPKYLFRKEGQNVTLSCEQNLNHDAMYWYRQDPGQGLRLIYYSQIVNDFQKGDIAEGYSVSREKKESFPLTVTSAQKNPTAFYLCASSAGEAYNEQFFGPGTRLTVL.

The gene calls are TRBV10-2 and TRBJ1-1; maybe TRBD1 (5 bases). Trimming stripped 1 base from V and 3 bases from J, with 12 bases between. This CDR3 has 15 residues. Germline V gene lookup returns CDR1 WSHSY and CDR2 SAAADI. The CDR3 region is CASSEFGGLYTEAFF. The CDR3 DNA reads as TGCGCCAGCAGTGAGTTCGGGGGACTCTACACTGAAGCTTTCTTT.